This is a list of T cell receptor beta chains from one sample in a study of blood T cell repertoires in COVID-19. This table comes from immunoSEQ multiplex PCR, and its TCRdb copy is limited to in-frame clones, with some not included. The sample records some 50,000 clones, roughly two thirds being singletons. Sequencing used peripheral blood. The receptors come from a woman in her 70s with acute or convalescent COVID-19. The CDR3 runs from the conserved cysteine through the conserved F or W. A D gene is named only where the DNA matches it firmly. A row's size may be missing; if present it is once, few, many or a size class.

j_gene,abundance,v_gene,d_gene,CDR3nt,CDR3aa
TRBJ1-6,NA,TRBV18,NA,TGTGCCAGCTCACCAGACAGAAACAATTCACCCCTCCACTTT,CASSPDRNNSPLHF
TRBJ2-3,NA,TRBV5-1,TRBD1,TGCGCCAGCAGCTTGGCCGGACAGGATGGTGTGATCACGCAGTATTTT,CASSLAGQDGVITQYF
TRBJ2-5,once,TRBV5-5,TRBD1,TGTGCCAGCAGCCCCCATGAAGACAGGGAATATCAGACCCAGTACTTC,CASSPHEDREYQTQYF
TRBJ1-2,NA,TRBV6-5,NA,TGTGCCAGCAGCACCCTGGGAGGGTACGGCTACACCTTC,CASSTLGGYGYTF
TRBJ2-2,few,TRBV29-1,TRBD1,TGCAGCGCGGACAGGGGGCGGTCCGGGGAGCTGTTTTTT,CSADRGRSGELFF
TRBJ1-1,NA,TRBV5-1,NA,TGCGCCAGCAGCTTTGGGGCTGGACGCCATATGAACACTGAAGCTTTCTTT,CASSFGAGRHMNTEAFF
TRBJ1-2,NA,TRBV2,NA,TGTGCCAGCAGTGACAGCGCGGGGGAACGGAATGGCTACACCTTC,CASSDSAGERNGYTF
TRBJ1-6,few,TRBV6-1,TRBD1,TGTGCCAGCAGTGAAGATCCAGGGGGCTTCGGAAATTCACCCCTCCACTTT,CASSEDPGGFGNSPLHF
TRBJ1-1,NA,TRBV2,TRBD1,TGTGCCAGCAGCCACCGGGACAGGGCGCTCGTCACTGAAGCTTTCTTT,CASSHRDRALVTEAFF
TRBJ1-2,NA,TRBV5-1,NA,TGCGCCAGCACGCGGGGGGGCGGCTATGGCTACACCTTC,CASTRGGGYGYTF
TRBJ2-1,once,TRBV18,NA,TGTGCCAGCTCACCGCCCGAGGAGCGAAATGAGCAGTTCTTC,CASSPPEERNEQFF
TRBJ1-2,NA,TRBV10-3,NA,TGTGCCATCAGCCCGGGAATGGGGGGCTACACCTTC,CAISPGMGGYTF
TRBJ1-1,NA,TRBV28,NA,TGTGCCAGCATTTCCGTCCAGGCCGTTGGAGGCACTGAAGCTTTCTTT,CASISVQAVGGTEAFF
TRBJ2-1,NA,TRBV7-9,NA,TGTGCCAGCAGCCAGGTCCGGAGTAGGGGTAATGAGCAGTTCTTC,CASSQVRSRGNEQFF
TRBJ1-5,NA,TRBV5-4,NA,TGTGCCAGCAGCTTACAGGGTAGCAATCAGCCCCAGCATTTT,CASSLQGSNQPQHF
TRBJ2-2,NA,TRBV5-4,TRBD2,TGTGCCAGCAGACTAGCGGGGAACACCGGGGAGCTGTTTTTT,CASRLAGNTGELFF
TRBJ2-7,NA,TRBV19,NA,TGTGCCAGTAGTAGGAACAACTGGGAGAATACCGAGCAGTACTTC,CASSRNNWENTEQYF
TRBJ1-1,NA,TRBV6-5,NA,TGTGCCAGCAGTTATGGGGGGAGGACTGAAGCTTTCTTT,CASSYGGRTEAFF
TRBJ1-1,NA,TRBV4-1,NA,TGCGCCAGCAGCCAAGGAGTACTGAACACTGAAGCTTTCTTT,CASSQGVLNTEAFF
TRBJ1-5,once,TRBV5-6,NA,TGTGCCAGCAGTATTGTCATCCTAAATCAGCCCCAGCATTTT,CASSIVILNQPQHF
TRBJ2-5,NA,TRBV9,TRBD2,TGTGCCAGCATCTCACTAGCGTACCAAGAGACCCAGTACTTC,CASISLAYQETQYF
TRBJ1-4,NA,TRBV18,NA,TGTGCCAGCTCACCACCGAACTCCGGGAAGGGTGAAAAACTGTTTTTT,CASSPPNSGKGEKLFF
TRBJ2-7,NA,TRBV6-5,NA,TGTGCCAGCAGTTACTCACGGGGGGCTCACGAGCAGTACTTC,CASSYSRGAHEQYF
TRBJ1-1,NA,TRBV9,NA,TGTGCCAGCAGTATCGCGGGGAACACTGAAGCTTTCTTT,CASSIAGNTEAFF
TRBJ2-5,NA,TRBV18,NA,TGTGCCAGCTCACCCGGAACAGGGCTGGGGGGGGACCAAGAGACCCAGTACTTC,CASSPGTGLGGDQETQYF
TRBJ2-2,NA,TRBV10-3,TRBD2,TGTGCCATCAAAGGGACTAGCGGAACCGGGGAGCTGTTTTTT,CAIKGTSGTGELFF
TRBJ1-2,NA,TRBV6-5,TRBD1,TGTGCCAGCAGTCACAGGGGGTTAGGGGATGGCTACACCTTC,CASSHRGLGDGYTF
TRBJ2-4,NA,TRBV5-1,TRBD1,TGCGCCAGCAGCTTGGCCGGACAGGGCCGAGACATTCAGTACTTC,CASSLAGQGRDIQYF
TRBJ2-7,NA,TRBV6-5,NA,TGTGCCAGCAGCCCAGGAGGGACCTACGAGCAGTACTTC,CASSPGGTYEQYF
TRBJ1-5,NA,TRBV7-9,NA,TGTGCCAGCAGCTTCCAGGGAGGGGATGTAGGGGCTCAGCCCCAGCATTTT,CASSFQGGDVGAQPQHF
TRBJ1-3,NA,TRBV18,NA,TGTGCCAGCTCACCGAGGGCAGCAAGCTCTGGAAACACCATATATTTT,CASSPRAASSGNTIYF
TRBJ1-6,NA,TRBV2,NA,TGTGCCAGCAGAGGGGCCTATAATTCACCCCTCCACTTT,CASRGAYNSPLHF
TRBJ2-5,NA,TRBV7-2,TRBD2,TGTGCCAGCAGCTTATCTAGCGGGAGGGGGCAAGAGACCCAGTACTTC,CASSLSSGRGQETQYF
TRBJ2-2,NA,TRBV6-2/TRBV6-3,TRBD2,TGTGCCAGCAGTTCGGATGTGTGGGCGGCCGGGACTACGAACACCGGGGAGCTGTTTTTT,CASSSDVWAAGTTNTGELFF
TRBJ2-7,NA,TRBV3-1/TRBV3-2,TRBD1,TGTGCCAGCAGCCAAGTCCAAGAGACAGGGGGAACCTACGAGCAGTACTTC,CASSQVQETGGTYEQYF
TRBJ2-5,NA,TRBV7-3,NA,TGTGCCAGCAGCTCAGGGGCCCAAGAGACCCAGTACTTC,CASSSGAQETQYF
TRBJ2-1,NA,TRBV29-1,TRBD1,TGCAGCGTCTCACAGGGGTTCCATTCCTACAATGAGCAGTTCTTC,CSVSQGFHSYNEQFF
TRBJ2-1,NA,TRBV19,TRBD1,TGTGCCAGTAGTATTCGAAGGACAGGGGGCAATGAGCAGTTCTTC,CASSIRRTGGNEQFF
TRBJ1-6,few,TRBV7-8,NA,TGTGCCAGCAGCCCCCACAACTCACCCCTCCACTTT,CASSPHNSPLHF
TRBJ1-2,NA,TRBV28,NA,TGTGCCAGCAGTTTCGGGGGGCAAGTAGGAGGCTACACCTTC,CASSFGGQVGGYTF
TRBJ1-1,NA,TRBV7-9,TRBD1,TGTGCCAGCAGCTTCTACGGGACAGCCGACACTGAAGCTTTCTTT,CASSFYGTADTEAFF
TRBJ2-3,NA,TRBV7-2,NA,TGTGCCAGCAGCTTAGCGCTTCCGGGGTCAGATACGCAGTATTTT,CASSLALPGSDTQYF
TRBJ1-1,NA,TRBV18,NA,TGTGCCAGCTCACAGGGGCTCCGCACTGAAGCTTTCTTT,CASSQGLRTEAFF
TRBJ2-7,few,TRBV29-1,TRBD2,TGCAGCGTGAGCGGCGGGAGTTCTAGCGAGCAGTACTTC,CSVSGGSSSEQYF
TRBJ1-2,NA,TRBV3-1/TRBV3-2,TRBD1,TGTGCCAGCAGCCACTTGACAGGGAACTATGGCTACACCTTC,CASSHLTGNYGYTF
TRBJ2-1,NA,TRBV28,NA,TGTGCCAGCAGTTTACCCTTAACACACCGCCCCTACAATGAGCAGTTCTTC,CASSLPLTHRPYNEQFF
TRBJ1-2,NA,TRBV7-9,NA,TGTGCCAGCAGCACACTAGGGGGGGTGAACTATGGCTACACCTTC,CASSTLGGVNYGYTF
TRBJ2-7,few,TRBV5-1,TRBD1,TGCGCCAGCAGCCCCGCCGGGACAGTAAATTACGAGCAGTACTTC,CASSPAGTVNYEQYF
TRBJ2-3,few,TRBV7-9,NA,TGTGCCAGCAGCTCCCGGGTCGCGGGGCGGTGGGGCACAGATACGCAGTATTTT,CASSSRVAGRWGTDTQYF
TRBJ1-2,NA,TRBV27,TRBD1,TGTGCCAGCAGTGAAGGACAGGGGGGCTATGGCTACACCTTC,CASSEGQGGYGYTF
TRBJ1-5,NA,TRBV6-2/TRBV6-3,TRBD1,TGTGCCAGCAGTTACCTTTGGCAGGGGGAAAATCAGCCCCAGCATTTT,CASSYLWQGENQPQHF
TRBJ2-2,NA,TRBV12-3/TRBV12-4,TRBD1,TGTGCCAGCAGACAGGCAGGGGGCGGGGAGCTGTTTTTT,CASRQAGGGELFF
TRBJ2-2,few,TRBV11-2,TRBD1,TGTGCCAGCAGCAGACAGGGTTCCACCGGGGAGCTGTTTTTT,CASSRQGSTGELFF